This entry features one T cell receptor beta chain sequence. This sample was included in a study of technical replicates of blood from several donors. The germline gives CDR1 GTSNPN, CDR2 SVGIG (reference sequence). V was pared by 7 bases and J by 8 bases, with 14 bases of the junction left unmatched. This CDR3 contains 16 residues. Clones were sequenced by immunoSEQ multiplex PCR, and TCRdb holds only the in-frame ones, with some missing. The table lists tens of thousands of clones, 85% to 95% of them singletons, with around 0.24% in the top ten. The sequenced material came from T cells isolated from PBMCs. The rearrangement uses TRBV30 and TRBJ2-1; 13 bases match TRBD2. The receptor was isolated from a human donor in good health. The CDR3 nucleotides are TGTGCCTCAACTAGCGGGGGGGCTTTTTTTTTGGATGAGCAGTTCTTC. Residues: CASTSGGAFFLDEQFF. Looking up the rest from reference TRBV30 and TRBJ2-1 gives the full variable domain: SQTIHQWPATLVQPVGSPLSLECTVEGTSNPNLYWYRQAAGRGLQLLFYSVGIGQISSEVPQNLSASRPQDRQFILSSKKLLLSDSGFYLCASTSGGAFFLDEQFFGPGTRLTVL.